This record concerns one T cell receptor (beta chain) sequence. This sample is part of a study of T cell changes during pregnancy in multiple sclerosis. Assay used: immunoSEQ multiplex PCR; TCRdb lists only in-frame clones, some missing. In the table there are 55,000 to 65,000 clones, over 90% of which are singletons. The TCR originated in a female donor with multiple sclerosis, enrolled in a pregnancy study. This specimen was peripheral blood, taken in the first trimester of pregnancy.

DNA of the CDR3: TGTGCCAGCAGTCCCCGACCCAGGGATGAAGCTTTCTTT. Translating it yields CASSPRPRDEAFF. The chain has TRBV6-4 and TRBJ1-1, with a tentative D call TRBD1 (5 bases). The V end lost 5 bases, the J end lost 7 bases, and 14 bases lay between the germline ends. Germline V gives CDR1 MRHNA, CDR2 SNTAGT. The CDR3 consists of 13 residues.